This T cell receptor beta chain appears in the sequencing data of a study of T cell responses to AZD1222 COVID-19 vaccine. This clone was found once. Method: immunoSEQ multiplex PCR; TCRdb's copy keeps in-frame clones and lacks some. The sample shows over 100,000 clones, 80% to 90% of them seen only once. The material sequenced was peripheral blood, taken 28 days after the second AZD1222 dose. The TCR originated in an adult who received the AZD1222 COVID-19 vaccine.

CDR3 protein: CASSLGGTGKETQYF. The CDR3 DNA sequence: TGTGCCAGCAGTTTGGGCGGGACAGGCAAAGAGACCCAGTACTTC. V gene TRBV27 combines with J gene TRBJ2-5; 8 bases agree with TRBD1. The germline gives CDR1 MNHEY, CDR2 SMNVEV (reference sequence). The trim removed 3 bases at V and 3 bases at J, leaving 6 bases unmatched. The CDR3 contains 15 residues.